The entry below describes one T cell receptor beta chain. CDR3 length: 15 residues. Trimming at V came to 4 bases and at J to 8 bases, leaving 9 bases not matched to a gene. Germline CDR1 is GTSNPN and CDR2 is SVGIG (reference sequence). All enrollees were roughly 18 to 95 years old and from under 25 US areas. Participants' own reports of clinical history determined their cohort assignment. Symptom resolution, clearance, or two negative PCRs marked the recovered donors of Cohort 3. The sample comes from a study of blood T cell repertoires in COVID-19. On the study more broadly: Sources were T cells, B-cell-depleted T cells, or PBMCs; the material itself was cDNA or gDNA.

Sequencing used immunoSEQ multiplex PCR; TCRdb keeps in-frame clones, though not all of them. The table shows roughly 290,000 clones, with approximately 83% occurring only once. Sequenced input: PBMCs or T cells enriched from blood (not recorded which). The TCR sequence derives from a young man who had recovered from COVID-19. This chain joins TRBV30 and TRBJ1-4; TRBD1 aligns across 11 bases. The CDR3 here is CAWTKGTGGQEKLFF. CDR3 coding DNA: TGTGCCTGGACTAAAGGGACAGGGGGGCAGGAAAAACTGTTTTTT.